This T cell receptor (beta chain) is from a study of blood T cell repertoires in COVID-19. Study details: Both acute and convalescent COVID-19 samples were obtained from the United States, Italy and Spain.

Authors' data handling: Reference gene primer amplification in the assay estimated nucleated cell counts. Repertoires were generated with immunoSEQ multiplex PCR, while TCRdb's copy carries only in-frame clones and drops some. V, J and clone size were drawn from that table, and D and trimming were deduced from the DNA. Seen here are 150,000 to 200,000 clones, more than 75% observed once, and the top ten hold around 14%. The junction had 10 bases not matched to a gene; V was cut back by 2 bases and J by 5 bases. The CDR3 covers 16 residues. Germline CDR1 is SEHNR and CDR2 is FQNEAQ (reference sequence). Cohorts were assigned according to the clinical history that participants reported.

Sequenced input: PBMCs or T cells enriched from blood (not recorded which). This chain links TRBV7-9 with TRBJ2-7; TRBD2 matches 9 bases. The TCR sequence derives from a man between 60 and 75 years old who had been exposed to COVID-19. This CDR3 reads CASSLIAGTSFHEQYF. The CDR3 DNA is TGTGCCAGCAGCTTAATCGCCGGGACTAGCTTCCACGAGCAGTACTTC.